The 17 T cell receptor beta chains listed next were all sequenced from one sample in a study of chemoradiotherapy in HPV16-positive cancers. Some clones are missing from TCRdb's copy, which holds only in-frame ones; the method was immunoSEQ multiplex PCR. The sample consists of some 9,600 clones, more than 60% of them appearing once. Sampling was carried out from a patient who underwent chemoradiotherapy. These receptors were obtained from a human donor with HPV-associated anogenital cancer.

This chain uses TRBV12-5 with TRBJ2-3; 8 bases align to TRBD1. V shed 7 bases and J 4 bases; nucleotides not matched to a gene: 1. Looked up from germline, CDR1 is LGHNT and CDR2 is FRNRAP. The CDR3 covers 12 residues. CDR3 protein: CASAGGPDTQYF. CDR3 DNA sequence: TGTGCTAGTGCAGGGGGCCCAGATACGCAGTATTTT.

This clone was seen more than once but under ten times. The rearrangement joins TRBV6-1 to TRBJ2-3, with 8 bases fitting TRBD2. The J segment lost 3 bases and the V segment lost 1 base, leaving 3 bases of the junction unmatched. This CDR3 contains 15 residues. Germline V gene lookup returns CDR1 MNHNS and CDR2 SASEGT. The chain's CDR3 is CASSEGAGVTDTQYF. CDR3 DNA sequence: TGTGCCAGCAGTGAAGGAGCGGGGGTGACAGATACGCAGTATTTT.

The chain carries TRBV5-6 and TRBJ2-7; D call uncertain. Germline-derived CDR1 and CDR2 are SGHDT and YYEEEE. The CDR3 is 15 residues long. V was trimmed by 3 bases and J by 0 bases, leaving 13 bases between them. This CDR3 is CASSWGGRHSYEQYF. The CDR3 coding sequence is TGTGCCAGCAGCTGGGGTGGCAGGCACTCCTACGAGCAGTACTTC.

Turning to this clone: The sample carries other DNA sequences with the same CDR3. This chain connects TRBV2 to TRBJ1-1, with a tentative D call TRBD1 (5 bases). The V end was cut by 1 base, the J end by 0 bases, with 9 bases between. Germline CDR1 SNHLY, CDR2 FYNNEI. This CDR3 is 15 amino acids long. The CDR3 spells CASSEGGTVNTEAFF. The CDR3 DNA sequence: TGTGCCAGCAGTGAAGGGGGGACCGTGAACACTGAAGCTTTCTTT.

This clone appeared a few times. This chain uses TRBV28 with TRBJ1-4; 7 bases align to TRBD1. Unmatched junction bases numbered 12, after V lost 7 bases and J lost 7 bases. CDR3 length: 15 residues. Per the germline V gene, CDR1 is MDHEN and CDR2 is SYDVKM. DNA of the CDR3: TGTGCCAGCAACCCAGACAGGGCGCGGAGTGAAAAACTGTTTTTT. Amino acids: CASNPDRARSEKLFF.

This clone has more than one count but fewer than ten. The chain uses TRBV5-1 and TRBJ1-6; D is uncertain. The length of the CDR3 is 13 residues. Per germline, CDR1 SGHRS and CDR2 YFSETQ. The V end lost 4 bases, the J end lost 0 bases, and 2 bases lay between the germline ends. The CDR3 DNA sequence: TGCGCCAGCAGCGTCTCCTATAATTCACCCCTCCACTTT. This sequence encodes CASSVSYNSPLHF.

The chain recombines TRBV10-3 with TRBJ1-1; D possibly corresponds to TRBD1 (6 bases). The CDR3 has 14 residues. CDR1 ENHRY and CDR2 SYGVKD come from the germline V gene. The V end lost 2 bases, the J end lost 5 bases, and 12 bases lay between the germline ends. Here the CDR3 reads CAISERGGNTEAFF. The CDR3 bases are TGTGCCATCAGTGAGAGAGGGGGTAATACTGAAGCTTTCTTT.

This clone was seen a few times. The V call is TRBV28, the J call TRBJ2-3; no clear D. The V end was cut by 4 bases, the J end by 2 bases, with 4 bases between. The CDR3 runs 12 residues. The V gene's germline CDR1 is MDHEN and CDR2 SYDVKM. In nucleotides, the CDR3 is TGTGCCAGCAGTTCCGTCACAGATACGCAGTATTTT. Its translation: CASSSVTDTQYF.

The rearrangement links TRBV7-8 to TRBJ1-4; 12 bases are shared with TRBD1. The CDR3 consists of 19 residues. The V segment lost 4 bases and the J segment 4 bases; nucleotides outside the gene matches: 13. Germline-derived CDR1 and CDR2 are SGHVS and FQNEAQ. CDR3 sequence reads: CASSSKIPGQGAFNEKLFF. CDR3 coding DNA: TGTGCCAGCAGCTCGAAGATTCCGGGACAGGGGGCTTTTAATGAAAAACTGTTTTTT.

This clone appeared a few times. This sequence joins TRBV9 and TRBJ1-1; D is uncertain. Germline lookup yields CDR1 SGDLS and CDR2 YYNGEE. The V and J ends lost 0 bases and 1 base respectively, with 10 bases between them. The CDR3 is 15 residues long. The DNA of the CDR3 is TGTGCCAGCAGCGTAGACCCCCGCGGGAACACTGAAGCTTTCTTT. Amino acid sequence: CASSVDPRGNTEAFF.

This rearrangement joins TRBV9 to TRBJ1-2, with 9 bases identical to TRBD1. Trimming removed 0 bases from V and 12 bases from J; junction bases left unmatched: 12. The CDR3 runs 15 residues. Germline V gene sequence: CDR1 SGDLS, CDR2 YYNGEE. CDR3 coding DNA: TGTGCCAGCAGCGTAGAGAGGGGGAGGGACAGGGAAAACACCTTC. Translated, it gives CASSVERGRDRENTF.

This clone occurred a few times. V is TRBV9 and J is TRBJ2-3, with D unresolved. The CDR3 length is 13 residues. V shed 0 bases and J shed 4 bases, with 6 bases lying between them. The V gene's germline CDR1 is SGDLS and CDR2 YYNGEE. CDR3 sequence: CASSVGVSDTQYF. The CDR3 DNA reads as TGTGCCAGCAGCGTAGGGGTATCAGATACGCAGTATTTT.

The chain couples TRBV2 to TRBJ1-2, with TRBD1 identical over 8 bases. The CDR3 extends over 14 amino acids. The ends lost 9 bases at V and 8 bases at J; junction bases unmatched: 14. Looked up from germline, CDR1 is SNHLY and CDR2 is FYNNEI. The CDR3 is CARSQMTGVEGYTF. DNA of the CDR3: TGTGCCAGAAGTCAAATGACAGGGGTTGAAGGCTACACCTTC.

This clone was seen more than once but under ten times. Here the CDR3 reads CAWTGQSNQPQHF. The DNA for the CDR3 is TGTGCCTGGACGGGACAGTCCAATCAGCCCCAGCATTTT. The gene calls are TRBV30 and TRBJ1-5, with 7 bases aligning to TRBD1. The junction had 3 bases not matched to a gene; V was cut back by 4 bases and J by 3 bases. This CDR3 is 13 amino acids long. CDR1 is GTSNPN, CDR2 SVGIG, per germline (reference sequence).

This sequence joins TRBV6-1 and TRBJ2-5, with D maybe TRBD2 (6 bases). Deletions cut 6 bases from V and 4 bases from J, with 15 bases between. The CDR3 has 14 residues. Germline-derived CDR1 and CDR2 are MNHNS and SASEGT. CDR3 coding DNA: TGTGCCAGCAGCCTCGGGACTGGGCGAGAGACCCAGTACTTC. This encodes CASSLGTGRETQYF.

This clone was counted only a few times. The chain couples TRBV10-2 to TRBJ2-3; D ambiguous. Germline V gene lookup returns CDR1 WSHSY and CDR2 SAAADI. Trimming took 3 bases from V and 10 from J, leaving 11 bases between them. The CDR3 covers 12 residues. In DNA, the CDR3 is TGCGCCAGCAGTGAAATCGGTGGGGCGCAGTATTTT. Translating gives CASSEIGGAQYF.

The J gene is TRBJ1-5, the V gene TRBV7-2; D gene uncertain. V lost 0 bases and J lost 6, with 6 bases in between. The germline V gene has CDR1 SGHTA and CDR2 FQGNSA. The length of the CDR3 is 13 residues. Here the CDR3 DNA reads TGTGCCAGCAGCTTAGCGCTAACTCAGCCCCAGCATTTT. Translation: CASSLALTQPQHF.